A selection of T cell receptor beta chains follows, all from one sample in a study of technical replicates of blood from several donors. The protocol was immunoSEQ multiplex PCR, while the TCRdb copy is restricted to in-frame clones and leaves out a portion. The sample has about 81,000 clones, about 96% seen once. Sequencing was performed on T cells isolated from PBMCs. The receptors shown here come from a human donor in good health. Each CDR3 is given with its conserved first and last residue. A D gene is named only where the DNA matches it firmly. The size field is filled for only some rows; it gives once, few, many or a size class.

CDR3aa | CDR3nt | abundance | j_gene | v_gene | d_gene
CASSWGTGSYTF | TGTGCCAGCAGTTGGGGGACAGGGTCCTACACCTTC | NA | TRBJ1-2 | TRBV6-5 | TRBD1
CASSLLATGGNQPQHF | TGCGCCAGCAGCCTTCTAGCGACAGGGGGAAATCAGCCCCAGCATTTT | NA | TRBJ1-5 | TRBV4-1 | TRBD1
CASSPFMDRANTEAFF | TGTGCCAGCTCACCTTTTATGGACAGAGCGAACACTGAAGCTTTCTTT | NA | TRBJ1-1 | TRBV18 | NA
CATAGTVYSNQPQHF | TGTGCCACCGCCGGGACAGTGTATAGCAATCAGCCCCAGCATTTT | NA | TRBJ1-5 | TRBV19 | TRBD1
CASSLGGGIFF | TGTGCCAGCAGCTTAGGGGGGGGTATTTTCTTC | NA | TRBJ2-1 | TRBV7-8 | TRBD2
CASSVGTGGSYEQYF | TGCGCCAGCAGTGTGGGTACAGGGGGCTCCTACGAGCAGTACTTC | NA | TRBJ2-7 | TRBV10-1 | TRBD1
CSAAGTDTQYF | TGCAGTGCGGCGGGGACAGATACGCAGTATTTT | once | TRBJ2-3 | TRBV20-1 | NA
CASSPGEGGLYEQYF | TGTGCCAGCAGCCCCGGCGAGGGAGGGCTCTACGAGCAGTACTTC | NA | TRBJ2-7 | TRBV9 | TRBD2
CASSVTSGSSGANVLTF | TGTGCCAGCAGCGTGACTAGCGGAAGCTCTGGGGCCAACGTCCTGACTTTC | NA | TRBJ2-6 | TRBV7-8 | TRBD2
CASSPRDRFFTDTQYF | TGTGCCAGCAGCCCCCGGGACAGGTTTTTCACAGATACGCAGTATTTT | NA | TRBJ2-3 | TRBV9 | TRBD1
CASSPGPGTGLEETQYF | TGTGCCAGCAGCCCAGGCCCCGGGACAGGGTTGGAAGAGACCCAGTACTTC | NA | TRBJ2-5 | TRBV11-3 | TRBD1
CASSLSSGDTGELFF | TGTGCCAGCAGCCTCTCTTCCGGTGACACCGGGGAGCTGTTTTTT | NA | TRBJ2-2 | TRBV9 | NA
CASSRETQYF | TGTGCCAGCAGTCGAGAGACCCAGTACTTC | NA | TRBJ2-5 | TRBV28 | NA
CASSLWDSILQETQYF | TGTGCCAGCAGCTTATGGGACAGCATCCTCCAAGAGACCCAGTACTTC | NA | TRBJ2-5 | TRBV11-3 | TRBD1
CANGGRSGCPTDTQYF | TGTGCCAACGGGGGTAGGAGCGGGTGTCCCACAGATACGCAGTATTTT | NA | TRBJ2-3 | TRBV11-3 | NA
CASSPTGSGSPKNIQYF | TGTGCCAGCTCACCGACTGGAAGCGGGAGCCCCAAAAACATTCAGTACTTC | NA | TRBJ2-4 | TRBV18 | TRBD2
CASSLGGAGFNEQFF | TGCGCCAGCAGCTTGGGGGGCGCAGGGTTCAATGAGCAGTTCTTC | NA | TRBJ2-1 | TRBV5-1 | NA
CASSLFGAATQYF | TGCGCCAGCAGCTTGTTTGGGGCGGCGACCCAGTACTTC | NA | TRBJ2-5 | TRBV5-1 | NA
CASSSISGLAGGPKQFF | TGTGCCAGCAGCTCCATATCCGGACTAGCGGGAGGGCCTAAGCAGTTCTTC | NA | TRBJ2-1 | TRBV11-2 | TRBD2
CASRGQIYGYTF | TGTGCCAGCAGGGGGCAGATCTATGGCTACACCTTC | NA | TRBJ1-2 | TRBV28 | NA
CASSPKGTVNTEAFF | TGTGCCAGCAGCCCGAAGGGGACAGTGAACACTGAAGCTTTCTTT | NA | TRBJ1-1 | TRBV7-9 | TRBD1
CASSPGVTEAFF | TGTGCCAGCAGCCCGGGGGTCACTGAAGCTTTCTTT | NA | TRBJ1-1 | TRBV7-8 | NA
CASSLTGNANTEAFF | TGTGCCAGCAGTTTGACAGGGAATGCGAACACTGAAGCTTTCTTT | NA | TRBJ1-1 | TRBV7-3 | TRBD1
CASSQDRGQLYEQYF | TGCGCCAGCAGCCAAGATCGGGGACAGCTCTACGAGCAGTACTTC | NA | TRBJ2-7 | TRBV4-1 | TRBD1